The clone carrying this T cell receptor beta chain was observed at least ten times. The sample originates from a study of molecular identifiers for immune sequencing clone quantification. TCRdb re-called the PCR reads through MiXCR, storing one row per CDR3 protein. The sample contains about 510,000 distinct CDR3 sequences, roughly 25% of which appear only once. This TCR was recovered from a human donor in good health. Some libraries in this study had Jurkat cell RNA spiked in. The sequencing sample was made of naive CD8+ T cells from blood, with Jurkat cell RNA spiked in. Subset denoted: FACS-sorted CD8+CD4-CCR7+CD45RA+ naive T cells.

The CDR3 protein is CASSVSTRLGYNEQFF. The CDR3 DNA sequence: TGTGCCAGCAGCGTATCCACTAGGTTAGGATACAATGAGCAGTTCTTC. V usage is TRBV7-9 and J usage is TRBJ2-1; D is possibly TRBD2 (5 bases). This CDR3 spans 16 amino acids. The V gene's germline CDR1 is SEHNR and CDR2 FQNEAQ (reference sequence). Trimming took off 5 bases at V and 4 bases at J, with 18 bases between the two ends.